This note documents a single T cell receptor (beta chain) sequence. The CDR3 consists of 16 residues. Trimming took 3 bases from V and 4 from J; bases not matched to a gene: 14. Germline V gives CDR1 GTSNPN, CDR2 SVGIG (reference sequence). These data are taken from a study of blood T cells in healthy people across ages. The second PCR ran about 6 to 11 cycles with a sample-barcoded 5' primer and J-beta primers. A single record per CDR3 protein comes from TCRdb applying MiXCR to the 5' RACE reads. The sample lists just under 750,000 distinct CDR3 sequences, 22% occurring once. The V and J genes are TRBV30 and TRBJ1-2, with 7 bases identical to TRBD1. Material for sequencing was blood. This receptor was taken from a man in his 70s in good health. Here the CDR3 DNA reads TGTGCCTGGAGAGGACAGGCATCGATTAGACCCTATGGCTACACCTTC. Translating gives CAWRGQASIRPYGYTF.